Listed below are T cell receptor beta chains from one sample, sequenced in a study of blood T cell repertoires in COVID-19. Method: immunoSEQ multiplex PCR; TCRdb's copy keeps in-frame clones and lacks some. The profile shows about 270,000 clones, approximately 90% of them singletons. The sample taken for sequencing was PBMCs or T cells enriched from blood (not recorded which). These receptors came from a woman aged 30 to 39 with acute COVID-19. CDR3s leave out the opening cysteine and the closing phenylalanine or tryptophan. The order of the fields is clone size, V gene, J gene, CDR3 protein. Clone size is stated in some rows and not others, as once, few, many or a class when expanded.

.	TRBV24-1	TRBJ2-1	ATSDLTAGDNEQF
.	TRBV10-1	TRBJ2-3	ASGGTSTDTQY
.	TRBV25-1	TRBJ1-2	ASIARDSDLSYGYT
.	TRBV6-2/TRBV6-3	TRBJ2-3	ASSYDQQGRNTQY
.	TRBV5-1	TRBJ2-5	ASSLELREFGLETQY
.	TRBV24-1	TRBJ2-3	ATGAGVKDTQY
.	TRBV28	TRBJ1-3	ASLTPGNTIY
few	TRBV7-6	TRBJ1-6	ASSSTEPGQGNSPLH
.	TRBV6-5	TRBJ2-7	ASSFRQGTYEQY
once	TRBV5-5	TRBJ2-7	ASSLEGQGTKQY
.	TRBV4-3	TRBJ1-3	ASSQGTGNSGNTIY
.	TRBV2	TRBJ1-3	ASRDRQSGNTIY
.	TRBV6-5	TRBJ1-5	ASSTGQGFNQPQH
.	TRBV5-1	TRBJ1-4	ASSLQGIATNEKLF
.	TRBV7-8	TRBJ2-3	ASSIQPTSSLTDTQY
.	TRBV28	TRBJ2-3	ASSLYPGADTQY
.	TRBV7-8	TRBJ2-7	ASSLRRVPYSEQY
.	TRBV27	TRBJ1-5	ASSLTGAYSNQPQH
.	TRBV10-3	TRBJ2-3	AISDSTGAADTQY
.	TRBV10-3	TRBJ1-4	ATHRAGDEKLF
.	TRBV27	TRBJ1-6	ASSSPRGPWKNNSPLH
.	TRBV12-2	TRBJ1-5	ASRFPVSTGGYSNQPQH
once	TRBV5-1	TRBJ2-5	ASSLVTSGSQETQY
.	TRBV19	TRBJ2-3	ASSQGGTQY
.	TRBV25-1	TRBJ1-2	ASNHGGGYT
.	TRBV1	TRBJ2-7	TSSQDNCGGKGHEQY
.	TRBV28	TRBJ1-6	ASSDRGDSPLH
.	TRBV27	TRBJ2-3	ASFSSSGPTDTQY